Detailed here is one TCR beta chain. The data were taken from a study of blood T cell repertoires in COVID-19. CDR3 size: 16 residues. Germline-derived CDR1 and CDR2 are SGHTA and FQGNSA. V was pared by 1 base and J by 10 bases, with 17 bases between. Authors' analysis steps: Counts of nucleated cells, estimated from reference gene primer amplification, were obtained. Only in-frame clones appear in the TCRdb table, and some are missing; sequencing was by immunoSEQ multiplex PCR. Clone size and V and J calls were adopted from that table, with D and trimming inferred from the DNA. The table records 380,000 or so clones, 70% to 90% of them present only once.

Sequencing was done on a sample of peripheral blood. This TCR came from a man in his forties with acute or convalescent COVID-19. The rearrangement links TRBV7-2 to TRBJ1-6; D uncertain. The CDR3 region is CASSLGRGSSFSPLHF. In DNA, the CDR3 is TGTGCCAGCAGCTTAGGAAGAGGGTCCTCCTTCTCACCCCTCCACTTT.